This TCR beta chain was captured by sequencing in a study of cytomegalovirus exposure and HLA in healthy donors. 13 Jbeta primers and 60 Vbeta primers were used for the PCR. Produced via immunoSEQ multiplex PCR; TCRdb's table is partial and in-frame only. Of about 110,000 clones detected, roughly 68% appear once; the ten largest clones hold roughly 8.7%. The junction had 10 bases not matched to a gene; V was cut back by 0 bases and J by 4 bases. The CDR3 has 17 amino acids. Germline V lookup: CDR1 LNHDA, CDR2 SQIVND (reference sequence). Study-wide findings and caveats: Most sequenced TCRs were rare (though some public TCRs occurred in many donors). In a later analysis, a missense DCLRE1C variant was linked to TCR beta V- and J-gene trimming. In an earlier analysis, in approximately 570 donors, most V segments appeared productive either ~87% or ~30% of the time.

Turning to this clone: Its antigen remains unknown.

The sample taken for sequencing was PBMCs. The sequence came from a man under 40 in good health and CMV-seropositive. V and J are TRBV19 and TRBJ2-3, with 7 nucleotides matching TRBD1. CDR3 coding DNA: TGTGCCAGTAGTATAGATAGGCACACAGGGGACGCAGATACGCAGTATTTT. Translation gives CASSIDRHTGDADTQYF.